Listed below are T cell receptor beta chains from one sample, sequenced in a study of blood T cells in healthy people across ages. TCRdb fed the 5' RACE reads into MiXCR, producing one record per CDR3 protein. Of around 1,600,000 distinct CDR3 sequences listed, 40% to 45% are singletons. The sequenced sample was blood. The receptors were gathered from a woman younger than 35 in good health. CDR3s include the opening cysteine and the closing phenylalanine or tryptophan. A D gene is named only where the DNA matches it firmly. A row's size may be missing; if present it is once, few, many or a size class.

abundance,v_gene,d_gene,j_gene,len,CDR3aa,CDR3nt
-,TRBV11-2,TRBD1,TRBJ2-7,16,CASRTLTGARTYEQYF,TGTGCCAGCAGGACTCTAACAGGGGCAAGGACCTACGAGCAGTACTTC
many,TRBV2,-,TRBJ2-1,13,CASSDGLYNEQFF,TGTGCCAGCAGTGATGGCCTATACAATGAGCAGTTCTTC
-,TRBV6-5,TRBD2,TRBJ2-7,15,CASSSITGGTYEQYF,TGTGCCAGCAGTTCGATAACGGGGGGTACCTACGAGCAGTACTTC
-,TRBV18,-,TRBJ1-2,15,CASSYRQDLNYGYTF,TGTGCCAGCTCGTACCGACAGGACCTCAACTATGGCTACACCTTC
-,TRBV28,-,TRBJ1-6,13,CASNQDYNSPLHF,TGTGCCAGCAATCAGGACTATAATTCACCCCTCCACTTT
-,TRBV9,-,TRBJ2-3,15,CASSVAGPSTDTQYF,TGTGCCAGCAGCGTGGCAGGACCTAGCACAGATACGCAGTATTTT
-,TRBV27,TRBD1,TRBJ2-7,16,CACSYLGTGGAYEQYF,TGTGCCTGCAGTTACCTCGGGACAGGGGGTGCCTACGAGCAGTACTTC
few,TRBV6-6,-,TRBJ1-1,13,CATVSGAPCEAFF,TGTGCCACCGTATCAGGGGCCCCGTGCGAAGCTTTCTTT
-,TRBV12-3/TRBV12-4,TRBD2,TRBJ2-3,17,CASSSRGLAGGTDTQYF,TGTGCCAGCAGTTCACGGGGACTAGCGGGCGGCACAGATACGCAGTATTTT
-,TRBV20-1,TRBD2,TRBJ2-3,17,CSADKGASGGVWDTQYF,TGCAGTGCTGATAAGGGGGCTAGCGGGGGGGTCTGGGATACGCAGTATTTT
-,TRBV15,-,TRBJ1-4,15,CATSRDHQRNEKLFF,TGTGCCACCAGCAGAGATCACCAGAGAAATGAAAAACTGTTTTTT
once,TRBV29-1,-,TRBJ2-3,15,CSAWGGRGGTDTQDF,TGCAGCGCTTGGGGGGGCAGAGGGGGCACAGATACGCAGGATTTT
few,TRBV29-1,TRBD1,TRBJ2-5,13,CSVPGQGGETQYF,TGCAGCGTGCCGGGACAGGGGGGTGAGACCCAGTACTTC
-,TRBV5-1,-,TRBJ2-1,14,CASSLRDAYNEQFF,TGCGCCAGCAGCTTGAGGGACGCATACAATGAGCAGTTCTTC
-,TRBV15,-,TRBJ2-7,15,CATSREGSTSYEQYF,TGTGCCACCAGCAGAGAGGGGAGTACGTCCTACGAGCAGTACTTC
-,TRBV29-1,-,TRBJ2-2,13,CSVVQLNTGELFF,TGCAGCGTTGTTCAGCTGAACACCGGGGAGCTGTTTTTT
-,TRBV4-3,-,TRBJ2-3,17,CASSQSKDGYSTDTQYF,TGCGCCAGCAGCCAGAGCAAGGACGGATACAGCACAGATACGCAGTATTTT
-,TRBV11-2,-,TRBJ2-2,17,CASSISLRLLNTGELFF,TGTGCCAGCAGCATAAGTCTAAGACTCTTAAACACCGGGGAGCTGTTTTTT
few,TRBV6-5,TRBD1,TRBJ1-2,15,CASRGLRGPNYGYTF,TGTGCCAGCAGGGGGCTAAGGGGGCCTAACTATGGCTACACCTTC
-,TRBV5-1,TRBD1,TRBJ2-5,13,CASSGGQFNEQYF,TGCGCCAGCAGCGGGGGACAGTTCAATGAGCAGTACTTC
-,TRBV20-1,-,TRBJ1-4,12,CSASRDSRLGFF,TGCAGTGCTAGTCGCGACAGCCGCCTTGGGTTTTTT
few,TRBV13,-,TRBJ2-3,14,CASSLHRIPDTQYF,TGTGCCAGCAGCTTACACAGGATACCAGATACGCAGTATTTT
few,TRBV20-1,-,TRBJ2-2,15,CSALPGRLNTGELFF,TGCAGTGCTCTCCCGGGACGGTTGAACACCGGGGAGCTGTTTTTT
-,TRBV24-1,-,TRBJ2-7,12,CATTPMEYEQYF,TGTGCCACCACCCCTATGGAGTACGAGCAGTACTTC
-,TRBV28,-,TRBJ2-7,16,CASSFIGGTVGDEQYF,TGTGCCAGCAGTTTTATTGGCGGGACGGTTGGGGATGAGCAGTACTTC
-,TRBV12-3/TRBV12-4,-,TRBJ2-7,13,CASSCGQNYEQYF,TGTGCCAGCAGTTGTGGCCAGAACTACGAGCAGTACTTC
few,TRBV6-5,-,TRBJ2-5,13,CASSYGGGETQYF,TGTGCCAGCAGTTACGGGGGAGGAGAGACCCAGTACTTC
-,TRBV30,-,TRBJ2-7,14,CAWSRDGAYNEQYF,TGTGCCTGGAGTCGGGACGGAGCCTACAATGAGCAGTACTTC
-,TRBV20-1,TRBD2,TRBJ2-7,14,CSASRASGDYEQYF,TGCAGTGCTAGTAGAGCTAGCGGGGACTACGAGCAGTACTTC
many,TRBV29-1,-,TRBJ2-3,13,CSVEPRTPDTQYF,TGCAGCGTTGAACCTAGGACCCCAGATACGCAGTATTTT
-,TRBV27,TRBD1,TRBJ2-7,16,CASSSLGGQSSYEQYF,TGTGCCAGCAGTTCCCTAGGGGGACAGAGCTCCTACGAGCAGTACTTC
few,TRBV29-1,-,TRBJ1-4,15,CSVLQSSRTNEKLFF,TGCAGCGTTCTTCAGAGTAGTAGGACTAATGAAAAACTGTTTTTT
few,TRBV11-2,-,TRBJ2-2,14,CASSNRDGPGELFF,TGTGCCAGCAGCAACAGGGATGGTCCCGGGGAGCTGTTTTTT
-,TRBV29-1,-,TRBJ2-7,10,CSVLFYEQYF,TGCAGCGTCTTATTTTACGAGCAGTACTTC
few,TRBV5-1,-,TRBJ2-3,13,CASSFRSADTQYF,TGCGCCAGCAGCTTCCGCAGTGCAGATACGCAGTATTTT
-,TRBV4-3,-,TRBJ2-1,15,CAGSQGTGLNNEQFF,TGCGCCGGCAGCCAAGGGACGGGACTTAACAATGAGCAGTTCTTC
-,TRBV5-1,TRBD2,TRBJ2-3,15,CASSPSGLAADTQYF,TGCGCCAGCAGCCCCTCGGGACTAGCAGCAGATACGCAGTATTTT